The clone carrying this T cell receptor beta chain appeared a few times. This entry is derived from a study of blood T cell repertoires in COVID-19. Study in general: Researchers got acute and convalescent COVID-19 samples from the United States, Italy and Spain.

Authors' data handling: The authors estimated nucleated cell counts from reference gene primer amplification. This table comes from immunoSEQ multiplex PCR, and its TCRdb copy is limited to in-frame clones, with some not included. V, J and clone size are taken as reported in that table, and D and trimming were inferred from the DNA itself. The repertoire consists of about 400,000 clones, with approximately 91% occurring once and the leading ten covering roughly 2%. The germline V gene has CDR1 SGDLS and CDR2 YYNGEE. The CDR3 contains 16 residues. The ends lost 4 bases at V and 8 bases at J; junction bases unmatched: 8. Ages ranged from roughly 18 to 100 years, with residence in approximately 25 US areas.

This receptor was taken from a woman in her forties with acute COVID-19. The chain joins TRBV9 to TRBJ2-1; 14 nucleotides agree with TRBD2. Sequenced sample: PBMCs or T cells enriched from blood (not recorded which). The CDR3 sequence: CASSPRLAGGHDEQFF. The CDR3 DNA is TGTGCCAGCAGCCCGAGACTAGCGGGGGGGCATGATGAGCAGTTCTTC. Full variable domain (outside the CDR3, taken from reference TRBV9 and TRBJ2-1): DSGVTQTPKHLITATGQRVTLRCSPRSGDLSVYWYQQSLDQGLQFLIQYYNGEERAKGNILERFSAQQFPDLHSELNLSSLELGDSALYFCASSPRLAGGHDEQFFGPGTRLTVL.